These T cell receptor beta chains were read from a single sample in a study of T cell responses to AZD1222 COVID-19 vaccine. Using immunoSEQ multiplex PCR, the repertoire was profiled, and TCRdb retains in-frame clones only, with some absent. Of around 160,000 clones detected, about 89% appear once; the ten largest clones hold approximately 2.9%. The sequenced sample was peripheral blood, obtained on day 0 of MenACWY control vaccination. These receptors came from an adult in good health. Both conserved end residues are part of each CDR3. D genes are given only for firm matches. Some rows mark clone size as missing; the rest say once, few, many or name a class of expanded clone.

J: TRBJ2-1; size: .; V: TRBV3-1/TRBV3-2; D: .; DNA: TGTGCCAGCACGAAAGGGAGGCCCTCGTACAATGAGCAGTTCTTC; CDR3: CASTKGRPSYNEQFF
J: TRBJ2-3; size: .; V: TRBV27; D: TRBD2; DNA: TGTGCCAGCAGACGGACTAGCGCTGGAGATACGCAGTATTTT; CDR3: CASRRTSAGDTQYF
J: TRBJ2-7; size: .; V: TRBV7-3; D: .; DNA: TGTGCCAGCAGCTTGGACGGATCCTCCTACGAGCAGTACTTC; CDR3: CASSLDGSSYEQYF
J: TRBJ2-5; size: .; V: TRBV19; D: .; DNA: TGTGCCAGTACCAGACGCCGGGACCTCCGGGAGACCCAGTACTTC; CDR3: CASTRRRDLRETQYF
J: TRBJ1-2; size: few; V: TRBV15; D: .; DNA: TGTGCCACCAGCAGAGCCACTAACTATGGCTACACCTTC; CDR3: CATSRATNYGYTF
J: TRBJ1-5; size: .; V: TRBV5-5; D: .; DNA: TGTGCCAGCAGCCCACGACACGATCTCGGCAATCAGCCCCAGCATTTT; CDR3: CASSPRHDLGNQPQHF
J: TRBJ2-6; size: .; V: TRBV27; D: .; DNA: TGTGCCAGCAGCGAGAGCTCTGGGGCCAACGTCCTGACTTTC; CDR3: CASSESSGANVLTF
J: TRBJ2-5; size: .; V: TRBV27; D: .; DNA: TGTGCCAGCACCCGCGGGGGACACGGGGAGACCCAGTACTTC; CDR3: CASTRGGHGETQYF
J: TRBJ1-1; size: .; V: TRBV12-5; D: .; DNA: TGTGCTAGTGGTTTGGGTATAATTGGAGCTTTCTTT; CDR3: CASGLGIIGAFF
J: TRBJ2-7; size: .; V: TRBV15; D: .; DNA: TGTGCCACCAGCAGAGATTCTAGCCGATACTACGAGCAGTACTTC; CDR3: CATSRDSSRYYEQYF
J: TRBJ2-6; size: .; V: TRBV4-2; D: TRBD2; DNA: TGTGCCAGCAGCAGTATAGCGGGAGTGATTGGGGCCAACGTCCTGACTTTC; CDR3: CASSSIAGVIGANVLTF
J: TRBJ1-5; size: .; V: TRBV2; D: TRBD1; DNA: TGTGCCAGTGGAGCGGACAGGAGCAATCAGCCCCAGCATTTT; CDR3: CASGADRSNQPQHF
J: TRBJ2-7; size: once; V: TRBV6-5; D: .; DNA: TGTGCCAGCAAGGCTAATGCAGCCTCCTACGAGCAGTACTTC; CDR3: CASKANAASYEQYF
J: TRBJ1-4; size: .; V: TRBV27; D: .; DNA: TGTGCCAGCGCCGACTCGGATGGGGGGCGGAATCTGTTTTTT; CDR3: CASADSDGGRNLFF
J: TRBJ1-2; size: once; V: TRBV30; D: TRBD1; DNA: TGTGCCTGGAGTACATACACAGGGGTTGGCTACACCTTC; CDR3: CAWSTYTGVGYTF
J: TRBJ1-3; size: .; V: TRBV5-1; D: .; DNA: TGCGCCAGCAGCCCACCCTGGGGGGACTCTGGAAACACCATATATTTT; CDR3: CASSPPWGDSGNTIYF
J: TRBJ1-1; size: .; V: TRBV7-3; D: .; DNA: TGTGCCAGCAGCAGACAGAGCAACACTGAAGCTTTCTTT; CDR3: CASSRQSNTEAFF
J: TRBJ2-1; size: .; V: TRBV29-1; D: TRBD2; DNA: TGCAGCGTTCGACTAGCGGGTTGGGGTGAGCAGTTCTTC; CDR3: CSVRLAGWGEQFF
J: TRBJ1-5; size: once; V: TRBV30; D: TRBD1; DNA: TGTGCCTGGAGTACAGGGGGCCCTCAGCCCCAGCATTTT; CDR3: CAWSTGGPQPQHF
J: TRBJ2-2; size: .; V: TRBV9; D: TRBD2; DNA: TGTGCCAGCAGCATTAGCGGGAAGAATACCGGGGAGCTGTTTTTT; CDR3: CASSISGKNTGELFF
J: TRBJ2-5; size: few; V: TRBV7-3; D: TRBD1; DNA: TGTGCCAGCAGCCCGACAGGGCGAGAGACCCAGTACTTC; CDR3: CASSPTGRETQYF
J: TRBJ2-3; size: once; V: TRBV18; D: TRBD2; DNA: TGTGCCAGCTTATCACGGGGGGGCCTCACAGATACGCAGTATTTT; CDR3: CASLSRGGLTDTQYF
J: TRBJ2-3; size: .; V: TRBV19; D: TRBD2; DNA: TGTGCCAGTAGTACCTTAGCGGGGGGGCTGGGAGATACGCAGTATTTT; CDR3: CASSTLAGGLGDTQYF
J: TRBJ1-4; size: .; V: TRBV4-1; D: .; DNA: TGCGCCAGCAGCCCCTATCCCCACCAAATGGTCTCAACTAATGAAAAACTGTTTTTT; CDR3: CASSPYPHQMVSTNEKLFF
J: TRBJ1-2; size: .; V: TRBV4-2; D: .; DNA: TGTGCCAGCAGCCAGGGAAACTATGGCTACACCTTC; CDR3: CASSQGNYGYTF
J: TRBJ2-7; size: .; V: TRBV4-2; D: .; DNA: TGTGCCAGCAGCCAAGGGGCAGGGCAGACCTACGAGCAGTACTTC; CDR3: CASSQGAGQTYEQYF
J: TRBJ2-7; size: .; V: TRBV7-2; D: TRBD2; DNA: TGTGCCAGCAGCTTACAGAGCGGGAGAGGGGGTGAGCAGTACTTC; CDR3: CASSLQSGRGGEQYF
J: TRBJ2-1; size: .; V: TRBV27; D: .; DNA: TGTGCCAGCGTGACGGGGGCAAATGAGCAGTTCTTC; CDR3: CASVTGANEQFF
J: TRBJ2-7; size: .; V: TRBV6-2/TRBV6-3; D: .; DNA: TGTGCCAGCAGTTACTCGAGGACCTACGAGCAGTACTTC; CDR3: CASSYSRTYEQYF
J: TRBJ2-3; size: .; V: TRBV2; D: TRBD2; DNA: TGTGCCAGCAGTCTATTAGCGGGAGGGCCAGATACGCAGTATTTT; CDR3: CASSLLAGGPDTQYF
J: TRBJ1-2; size: .; V: TRBV7-8; D: .; DNA: TGTGCCAGCAGCCCTCGACAGATCTATGGCTACACCTTC; CDR3: CASSPRQIYGYTF
J: TRBJ2-2; size: .; V: TRBV9; D: .; DNA: TGTGCCAGCAGCGTAGTAGGGGAAACCCCCGGGGAGCTGTTTTTT; CDR3: CASSVVGETPGELFF
J: TRBJ2-1; size: .; V: TRBV7-2; D: TRBD2; DNA: TGTGCCAGCAGCTTACGACTAGCGGGAGAGGTTGAGCAGTTCTTC; CDR3: CASSLRLAGEVEQFF
J: TRBJ2-5; size: .; V: TRBV7-9; D: .; DNA: TGTGCCAGCAGCGCCCCCGGGGGGCAGCGAGAGACCCAGTACTTC; CDR3: CASSAPGGQRETQYF
J: TRBJ1-6; size: .; V: TRBV11-2; D: .; DNA: TGTGCCAGCAGCTTAGAGGTCGGGAATTCACCCCTCCACTTT; CDR3: CASSLEVGNSPLHF
J: TRBJ1-5; size: .; V: TRBV25-1; D: .; DNA: TGTGCCAGCAGTGCTACAGGGTGGGGGAGCAATCAGCCCCAGCATTTT; CDR3: CASSATGWGSNQPQHF
J: TRBJ2-7; size: .; V: TRBV5-1; D: TRBD1; DNA: TGCGCCAGCAGCTTTGGGACAGGCGGTTACGAGCAGTACTTC; CDR3: CASSFGTGGYEQYF
J: TRBJ2-7; size: once; V: TRBV2; D: .; DNA: TGTGCCAGCATCCCGGGGCAGGGGCCGACCTACGAGCAGTACTTC; CDR3: CASIPGQGPTYEQYF
J: TRBJ2-2; size: .; V: TRBV7-6; D: TRBD1; DNA: TGTGCCAGCAGCTTAGCCCCGACAGGGGCGAACACCGGGGAGCTGTTTTTT; CDR3: CASSLAPTGANTGELFF
J: TRBJ2-7; size: .; V: TRBV11-2; D: TRBD1; DNA: TGTGCCAGCAGCGGGGACAGTCCCTACGAGCAGTACTTC; CDR3: CASSGDSPYEQYF
J: TRBJ1-1; size: .; V: TRBV5-4; D: .; DNA: TGTGCCAGCAGCTTGGGAGGTGGGCCCGACACTGAAGCTTTCTTT; CDR3: CASSLGGGPDTEAFF
J: TRBJ1-2; size: .; V: TRBV5-5; D: .; DNA: TGTGCCAGCAGCTTGGAGGGACAAATCCCCCCCAGTGGCTACACCTTC; CDR3: CASSLEGQIPPSGYTF
J: TRBJ1-2; size: .; V: TRBV12-5; D: .; DNA: TGTGCTAGTGGTTTAGGTGGACCTGGCTACACCTTC; CDR3: CASGLGGPGYTF
J: TRBJ1-1; size: once; V: TRBV27; D: .; DNA: TGTGCCAGCAGTTTTCGACAGGACACTGAAGCTTTCTTT; CDR3: CASSFRQDTEAFF
J: TRBJ1-5; size: .; V: TRBV5-1; D: .; DNA: TGCGCCAGCAGCTTGTCCCCCGGACAGAACTATCAGCCCCAGCATTTT; CDR3: CASSLSPGQNYQPQHF
J: TRBJ2-1; size: .; V: TRBV24-1; D: TRBD2; DNA: TGTGCCACCTCCGGGGGGTACTACAATGAGCAGTTCTTC; CDR3: CATSGGYYNEQFF
J: TRBJ1-6; size: .; V: TRBV19; D: .; DNA: TGTGCCGCCAACGCAGGGGCCGGGCGTAATTCACCCCTCCACTTT; CDR3: CAANAGAGRNSPLHF
J: TRBJ2-5; size: .; V: TRBV7-9; D: .; DNA: TGTGCCAGCAGCCCTAGGCCCCTGACTAGTGGGGTTGAGACCCAGTACTTC; CDR3: CASSPRPLTSGVETQYF